The rows below give T cell receptor beta chains drawn from one sample of a study of T cell repertoires in cytomegalovirus infection. TCRdb redid the calling of the reads with MiXCR, one entry per CDR3 protein. The top ten hold 10% of the sample, which has 400,000 to 550,000 distinct CDR3 sequences, over 9% seen once. The source material was PBMCs. These receptors all come from a human donor in good health (CMV status not recorded). Some clones in this sample may be carry-over from other donors' samples. CDR3s include the opening cysteine and the closing phenylalanine or tryptophan. D genes are given only for firm matches. Only part of the rows carry a size: once, few, many, or a class if the clone is expanded.

CDR3aa: CASRGAGTQYF
CDR3nt: TGTGCCAGCCGCGGCGCGGGCACGCAGTATTTT
j_gene: TRBJ2-3
abundance: .
d_gene: .
v_gene: TRBV6-5

CDR3aa: CASSSDISSPLHF
CDR3nt: TGTGCCAGCAGCTCGGACATCTCATCACCCCTCCACTTT
j_gene: TRBJ1-6
abundance: .
d_gene: .
v_gene: TRBV7-9

CDR3aa: CASSPAGQQPQHF
CDR3nt: TGTGCCAGCTCACCAGCGGGGCAACAGCCCCAGCATTTT
j_gene: TRBJ1-5
abundance: .
d_gene: .
v_gene: TRBV18

CDR3aa: CASGVGEKDTQYF
CDR3nt: TGCGCCAGTGGGGTGGGGGAAAAAGATACGCAGTATTTT
j_gene: TRBJ2-3
abundance: few
d_gene: .
v_gene: TRBV10-2

CDR3aa: CASSYLGLGTDTQYF
CDR3nt: TGTGCCAGCAGTTACCTGGGACTAGGCACAGATACGCAGTATTTT
j_gene: TRBJ2-3
abundance: many
d_gene: TRBD2
v_gene: TRBV6-6

CDR3aa: CASSQADTRQGYTF
CDR3nt: TGTGCCAGCAGCCAAGCAGATACTCGACAGGGCTACACCTTC
j_gene: TRBJ1-2
abundance: many
d_gene: .
v_gene: TRBV14

CDR3aa: CSVEGGTEAFF
CDR3nt: TGCAGCGTTGAAGGGGGCACTGAAGCTTTCTTT
j_gene: TRBJ1-1
abundance: .
d_gene: .
v_gene: TRBV29-1

CDR3aa: CASSEGGRGRGTQYF
CDR3nt: TGTGCCAGCAGTGAGGGGGGGAGGGGGCGGGGGACCCAGTACTTC
j_gene: TRBJ2-5
abundance: once
d_gene: .
v_gene: TRBV12-3/TRBV12-4

CDR3aa: CAREETQYF
CDR3nt: TGTGCCAGAGAAGAGACCCAGTACTTC
j_gene: TRBJ2-5
abundance: many
d_gene: .
v_gene: TRBV6-1

CDR3aa: CASSEMKAGWGSQYF
CDR3nt: TGTGCCAGCAGTGAAATGAAAGCGGGTTGGGGTTCGCAGTACTTC
j_gene: TRBJ2-7
abundance: many
d_gene: .
v_gene: TRBV2

CDR3aa: CASSFSGGALNTQYF
CDR3nt: TGTGCCAGCAGTTTCAGCGGGGGGGCCCTCAATACGCAGTATTTT
j_gene: TRBJ2-3
abundance: many
d_gene: TRBD2
v_gene: TRBV27

CDR3aa: CSARRGFNYEQYF
CDR3nt: TGCAGTGCTCGCAGGGGGTTCAACTACGAGCAGTACTTC
j_gene: TRBJ2-7
abundance: few
d_gene: TRBD1
v_gene: TRBV20-1

CDR3aa: CASSQGHYQETQYF
CDR3nt: TGTGCCAGCAGCCAGGGACACTACCAAGAGACCCAGTACTTC
j_gene: TRBJ2-5
abundance: few
d_gene: .
v_gene: TRBV4-2

CDR3aa: CASSRQGAEQYF
CDR3nt: TGTGCCAGCAGCCGACAGGGGGCCGAGCAGTACTTC
j_gene: TRBJ2-7
abundance: .
d_gene: TRBD1
v_gene: TRBV27

CDR3aa: CASSIQGILREKLFF
CDR3nt: TGTGCCAGCAGCATTCAGGGAATTCTGCGGGAAAAACTGTTTTTT
j_gene: TRBJ1-4
abundance: .
d_gene: .
v_gene: TRBV3-1

CDR3aa: CASSLLAGGGYNEQFF
CDR3nt: TGTGCCAGCAGCTTGTTAGCGGGCGGGGGATACAATGAGCAGTTCTTC
j_gene: TRBJ2-1
abundance: many
d_gene: TRBD2
v_gene: TRBV7-6

CDR3aa: CASSEFGGAYEQYF
CDR3nt: TGTGCCAGCAGTGAATTTGGGGGGGCCTACGAGCAGTACTTC
j_gene: TRBJ2-7
abundance: few
d_gene: TRBD2
v_gene: TRBV2

CDR3aa: CASTGRALRETQYF
CDR3nt: TGTGCCAGTACCGGGAGGGCCTTGAGAGAGACCCAGTACTTC
j_gene: TRBJ2-5
abundance: many
d_gene: TRBD2
v_gene: TRBV6-1

CDR3aa: CASSLGIDFPSTDTQYF
CDR3nt: TGTGCCAGCAGCTTGGGAATCGACTTCCCTAGCACAGATACGCAGTATTTT
j_gene: TRBJ2-3
abundance: many
d_gene: .
v_gene: TRBV5-4

CDR3aa: CASSSTQGANTGELFF
CDR3nt: TGTGCCAGCAGCTCGACCCAGGGGGCGAACACCGGGGAGCTGTTTTTT
j_gene: TRBJ2-2
abundance: many
d_gene: TRBD1
v_gene: TRBV7-9

CDR3aa: CASTSGGSSGNTIYF
CDR3nt: TGTGCCAGCACCTCCGGGGGGAGCTCTGGAAACACCATATATTTT
j_gene: TRBJ1-3
abundance: many
d_gene: .
v_gene: TRBV11-2

CDR3aa: CASSLAEGSSGYF
CDR3nt: TGTGCCAGCAGCTTAGCGGAGGGCTCATCTGGGTACTTC
j_gene: TRBJ2-5
abundance: many
d_gene: .
v_gene: TRBV7-9

CDR3aa: CASSIPSPQDGYTF
CDR3nt: TGTGCCAGTAGTATCCCCAGCCCTCAGGATGGCTACACCTTC
j_gene: TRBJ1-2
abundance: .
d_gene: .
v_gene: TRBV19

CDR3aa: CSASVRDEQYF
CDR3nt: TGCAGTGCTAGTGTTCGGGACGAGCAGTACTTC
j_gene: TRBJ2-7
abundance: .
d_gene: .
v_gene: TRBV20-1

CDR3aa: CASSSTGGPETQYF
CDR3nt: TGTGCCAGCAGTTCCACAGGGGGCCCAGAGACCCAGTACTTC
j_gene: TRBJ2-5
abundance: few
d_gene: TRBD1
v_gene: TRBV28

CDR3aa: CASSPKLGPGGTGELFF
CDR3nt: TGTGCCAGCAGCCCAAAACTCGGGCCAGGGGGCACCGGGGAGCTGTTTTTT
j_gene: TRBJ2-2
abundance: many
d_gene: TRBD1
v_gene: TRBV7-9

CDR3aa: CSARGAGPSNQPQHF
CDR3nt: TGCAGTGCTAGAGGGGCAGGGCCTAGCAATCAGCCCCAGCATTTT
j_gene: TRBJ1-5
abundance: few
d_gene: .
v_gene: TRBV20-1

CDR3aa: CASSQDPSLAGGANEQFF
CDR3nt: TGTGCCAGCAGCCAAGACCCCTCTTTAGCGGGAGGCGCCAATGAGCAGTTCTTC
j_gene: TRBJ2-1
abundance: .
d_gene: TRBD2
v_gene: TRBV4-2

CDR3aa: CASSLTGTPNTGELFF
CDR3nt: TGCGCCAGCAGCCTCACCGGGACTCCTAACACCGGGGAGCTGTTTTTT
j_gene: TRBJ2-2
abundance: many
d_gene: .
v_gene: TRBV5-1

CDR3aa: CASSETVTNYGYTF
CDR3nt: TGTGCCAGCAGTGAGACAGTAACTAACTATGGCTACACCTTC
j_gene: TRBJ1-2
abundance: few
d_gene: .
v_gene: TRBV6-6

CDR3aa: CASSEAGSTDTQYF
CDR3nt: TGTGCCAGCAGTGAAGCGGGGAGTACGGATACGCAGTATTTT
j_gene: TRBJ2-3
abundance: many
d_gene: .
v_gene: TRBV6-1

CDR3aa: CASSRGLADQETQYF
CDR3nt: TGTGCCAGTAGTAGAGGACTAGCGGACCAAGAGACCCAGTACTTC
j_gene: TRBJ2-5
abundance: many
d_gene: TRBD2
v_gene: TRBV19

CDR3aa: CASSGSGTSLVEQFF
CDR3nt: TGTGCCAGCAGCGGATCCGGGACTAGCTTAGTTGAGCAGTTCTTC
j_gene: TRBJ2-1
abundance: .
d_gene: TRBD2
v_gene: TRBV7-2

CDR3aa: CVRGFQETQYF
CDR3nt: TGTGTCAGAGGTTTCCAAGAGACCCAGTACTTC
j_gene: TRBJ2-5
abundance: many
d_gene: .
v_gene: TRBV6-1

CDR3aa: CSVDVQGIYNEQFF
CDR3nt: TGCAGCGTTGACGTACAGGGAATATACAATGAGCAGTTCTTC
j_gene: TRBJ2-1
abundance: .
d_gene: .
v_gene: TRBV29-1

CDR3aa: CAINPGIRGNYEQYF
CDR3nt: TGTGCCATCAACCCCGGGATCCGGGGCAACTACGAGCAGTACTTC
j_gene: TRBJ2-7
abundance: few
d_gene: .
v_gene: TRBV10-3

CDR3aa: CASSLYVEGGSAQHF
CDR3nt: TGTGCCAGCAGTTTATATGTTGAGGGGGGTTCGGCCCAGCATTTT
j_gene: TRBJ1-5
abundance: .
d_gene: .
v_gene: TRBV28

CDR3aa: CASSSQRDGQETQYF
CDR3nt: TGTGCCAGCAGCTCCCAGCGGGACGGCCAAGAGACCCAGTACTTC
j_gene: TRBJ2-5
abundance: many
d_gene: TRBD2
v_gene: TRBV5-4

CDR3aa: CAIAGRGIYGYTF
CDR3nt: TGTGCCATCGCGGGCAGGGGGATCTATGGCTACACCTTC
j_gene: TRBJ1-2
abundance: .
d_gene: TRBD1
v_gene: TRBV10-3

CDR3aa: CASWGGGQNEQFF
CDR3nt: TGTGCCTCCTGGGGGGGGGGCCAAAATGAGCAGTTCTTC
j_gene: TRBJ2-1
abundance: few
d_gene: .
v_gene: TRBV10-3

CDR3aa: CASSPLWREGPYNEQFF
CDR3nt: TGTGCCAGCAGCCCTCTTTGGCGGGAGGGCCCGTACAATGAGCAGTTCTTC
j_gene: TRBJ2-1
abundance: many
d_gene: TRBD2
v_gene: TRBV5-4

CDR3aa: CASSGTDSNQPQHF
CDR3nt: TGTGCCAGCAGTGGGACAGATAGCAATCAGCCCCAGCATTTT
j_gene: TRBJ1-5
abundance: many
d_gene: .
v_gene: TRBV2

CDR3aa: CASSQTSGGTDTQYF
CDR3nt: TGTGCCAGCAGCCAGACTAGCGGGGGCACAGATACGCAGTATTTT
j_gene: TRBJ2-3
abundance: many
d_gene: TRBD2
v_gene: TRBV4-2

CDR3aa: CSASGARDTDTQYF
CDR3nt: TGCAGTGCTAGTGGGGCGAGAGACACAGATACGCAGTATTTT
j_gene: TRBJ2-3
abundance: many
d_gene: .
v_gene: TRBV20-1

CDR3aa: CASSPRGGETGELFF
CDR3nt: TGTGCCAGCAGTCCCCGGGGGGGGGAAACCGGGGAGCTGTTTTTT
j_gene: TRBJ2-2
abundance: few
d_gene: TRBD2
v_gene: TRBV28

CDR3aa: CASSTPRTSAETQYF
CDR3nt: TGTGCCAGCAGCACCCCAAGGACCTCCGCCGAGACCCAGTACTTC
j_gene: TRBJ2-5
abundance: .
d_gene: .
v_gene: TRBV3-1

CDR3aa: CASSDQGANEKLFF
CDR3nt: TGCGCCAGCAGTGACCAGGGCGCTAATGAAAAACTGTTTTTT
j_gene: TRBJ1-4
abundance: many
d_gene: .
v_gene: TRBV10-2

CDR3aa: CASLRDGNANTGELFF
CDR3nt: TGTGCCAGCCTCCGGGACGGAAACGCGAACACCGGGGAGCTGTTTTTT
j_gene: TRBJ2-2
abundance: few
d_gene: .
v_gene: TRBV6-1